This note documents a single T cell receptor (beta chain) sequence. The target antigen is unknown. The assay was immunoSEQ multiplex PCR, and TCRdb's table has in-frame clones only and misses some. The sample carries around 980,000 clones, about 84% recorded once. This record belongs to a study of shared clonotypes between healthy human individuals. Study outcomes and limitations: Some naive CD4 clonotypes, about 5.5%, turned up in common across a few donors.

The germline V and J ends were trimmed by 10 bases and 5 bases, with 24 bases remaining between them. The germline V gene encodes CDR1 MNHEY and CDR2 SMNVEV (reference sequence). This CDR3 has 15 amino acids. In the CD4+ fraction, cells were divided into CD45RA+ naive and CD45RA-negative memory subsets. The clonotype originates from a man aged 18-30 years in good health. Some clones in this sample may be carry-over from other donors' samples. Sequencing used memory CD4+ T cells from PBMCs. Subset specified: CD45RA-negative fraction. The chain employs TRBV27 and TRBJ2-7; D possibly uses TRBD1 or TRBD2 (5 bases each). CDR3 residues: CATHGEGLRQNEQYF. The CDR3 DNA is TGTGCCACCCATGGTGAGGGGCTCAGGCAGAACGAGCAGTACTTC.